Reported below is one T cell receptor beta chain. What it binds is unknown. This entry belongs to a study of identical twins. General study findings and limits: Within cord blood, abundant beta clonotypes carried fewer insertions, but memory repertoires showed no such trend.

TCRdb redid the calling of the 5' RACE reads with MiXCR, one entry per CDR3 protein. Of 1.5 million or so distinct CDR3 sequences in the sample, around 33% were seen once. Germline V CDR1 and CDR2: SGDLS, YYNGEE. Between the trimmed V and J ends, which lost 5 bases and 11 bases, there was a span of 19 bases. CDR3 length equals 13 residues. In every case, the donor was a healthy Caucasian. This sequence was found in a newborn girl in good health. The chain links TRBV9 to TRBJ2-5; TRBD2 is a possible D gene (6 bases). The sequencing sample was made of cord blood. The CDR3 DNA reads as TGTGCCAGCAGGTCCCGAGGGAGGAATGAGCAGTACTTC. Translation: CASRSRGRNEQYF. The full variable domain, completed using reference TRBV9 and TRBJ2-5, is DSGVTQTPKHLITATGQRVTLRCSPRSGDLSVYWYQQSLDQGLQFLIQYYNGEERAKGNILERFSAQQFPDLHSELNLSSLELGDSALYFCASRSRGRNEQYFGPGTRLLVL.